This paragraph covers one T cell receptor (beta chain) sequence. The antigen remains unidentified. The source of the sample is a study of CD8+ T cells in alopecia areata. After isolation, RNA underwent reverse transcription to generate cDNA as the sequencing template. Clones were read by immunoSEQ multiplex PCR, and TCRdb kept only the in-frame ones, dropping some. Here the sample spans 150,000 to 200,000 clones, approximately 59% being singletons. The study's findings and limits: Scalp samples also contribute reads from the resident alphabeta T cells found in normal skin.

This CDR3 comprises 13 residues. Trimming took off 8 bases at V and 2 bases at J, with 13 bases between the two ends. From germline, CDR1 is MNHEY and CDR2 SMNVEV (reference sequence). Indicated treatment: oral pan-JAK inhibitor, 5-10 mg twice daily. Both peripheral blood and punch biopsies of lesional scalp skin were obtained from patients who had alopecia areata. PBMCs yielded sorted CD4+ and CD8+ T cells. The chain has TRBV27 and TRBJ2-7; D possibly uses TRBD1 or TRBD2 (5 bases each). Here the sequenced sample was CD4+ T cells sorted from blood, taken around week 55, from a patient treated with tofacitinib. This TCR derives from a human donor with alopecia areata. CDR3 loop: CASGRDGAYEQYF. DNA of the CDR3: TGTGCCAGCGGCCGGGACGGCGCCTACGAGCAGTACTTC.